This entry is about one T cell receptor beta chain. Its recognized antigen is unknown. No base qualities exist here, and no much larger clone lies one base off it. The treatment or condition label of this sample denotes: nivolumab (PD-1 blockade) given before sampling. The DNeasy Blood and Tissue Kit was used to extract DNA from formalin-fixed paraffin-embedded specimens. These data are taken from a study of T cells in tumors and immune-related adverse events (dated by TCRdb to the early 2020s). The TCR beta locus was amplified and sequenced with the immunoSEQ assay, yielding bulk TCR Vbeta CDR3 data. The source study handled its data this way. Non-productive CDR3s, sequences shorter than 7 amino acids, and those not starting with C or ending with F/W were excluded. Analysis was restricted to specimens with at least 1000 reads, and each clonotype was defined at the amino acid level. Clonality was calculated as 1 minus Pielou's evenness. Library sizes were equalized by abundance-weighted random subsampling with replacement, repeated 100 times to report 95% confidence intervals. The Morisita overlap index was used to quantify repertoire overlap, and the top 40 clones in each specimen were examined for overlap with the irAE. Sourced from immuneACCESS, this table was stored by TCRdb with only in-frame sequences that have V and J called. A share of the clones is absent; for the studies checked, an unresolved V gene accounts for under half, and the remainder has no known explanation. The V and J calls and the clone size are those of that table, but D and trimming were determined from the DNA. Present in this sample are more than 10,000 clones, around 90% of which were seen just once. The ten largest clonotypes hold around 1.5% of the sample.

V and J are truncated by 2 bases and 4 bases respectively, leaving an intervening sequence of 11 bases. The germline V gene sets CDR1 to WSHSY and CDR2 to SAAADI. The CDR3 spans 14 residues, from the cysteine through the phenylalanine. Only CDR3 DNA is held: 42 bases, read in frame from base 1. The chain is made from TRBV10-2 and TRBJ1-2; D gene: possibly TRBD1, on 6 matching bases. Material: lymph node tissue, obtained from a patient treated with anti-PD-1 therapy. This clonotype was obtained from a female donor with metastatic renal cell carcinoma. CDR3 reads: CASSEGRDTYGYTF. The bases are TGCGCCAGCAGTGAGGGCAGGGACACCTATGGCTACACCTTC.